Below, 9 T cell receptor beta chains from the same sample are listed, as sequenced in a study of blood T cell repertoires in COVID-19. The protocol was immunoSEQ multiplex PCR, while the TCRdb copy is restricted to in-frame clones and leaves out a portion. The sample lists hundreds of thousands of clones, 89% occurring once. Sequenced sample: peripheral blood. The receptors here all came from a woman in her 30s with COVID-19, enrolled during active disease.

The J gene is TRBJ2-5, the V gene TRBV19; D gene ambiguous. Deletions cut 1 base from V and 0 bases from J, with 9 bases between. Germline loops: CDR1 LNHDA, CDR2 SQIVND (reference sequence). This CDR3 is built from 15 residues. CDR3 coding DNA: TGTGCCAGTAGTATAGGGGCTCACAACCAAGAGACCCAGTACTTC. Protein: CASSIGAHNQETQYF.

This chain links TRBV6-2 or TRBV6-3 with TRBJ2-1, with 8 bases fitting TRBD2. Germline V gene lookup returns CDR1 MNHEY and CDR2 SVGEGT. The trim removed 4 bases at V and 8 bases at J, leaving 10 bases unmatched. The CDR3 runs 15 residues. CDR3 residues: CASSWPGLVLDEQFF. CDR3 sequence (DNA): TGTGCCAGCAGTTGGCCGGGACTAGTACTAGATGAGCAGTTCTTC.

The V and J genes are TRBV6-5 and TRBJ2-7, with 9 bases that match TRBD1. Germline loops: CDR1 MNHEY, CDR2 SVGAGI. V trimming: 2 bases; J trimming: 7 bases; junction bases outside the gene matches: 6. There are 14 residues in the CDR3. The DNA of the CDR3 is TGTGCCAGCAGTTACCGGGACAGGGTAAAGGAGCAGTACGTC. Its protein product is CASSYRDRVKEQYV.

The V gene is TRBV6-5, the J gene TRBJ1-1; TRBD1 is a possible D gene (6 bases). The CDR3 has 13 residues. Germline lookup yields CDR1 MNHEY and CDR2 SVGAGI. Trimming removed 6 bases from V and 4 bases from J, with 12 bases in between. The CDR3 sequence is CASSGGAGTEAFF. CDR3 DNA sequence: TGTGCCAGCAGCGGGGGGGCGGGCACTGAAGCTTTCTTT.

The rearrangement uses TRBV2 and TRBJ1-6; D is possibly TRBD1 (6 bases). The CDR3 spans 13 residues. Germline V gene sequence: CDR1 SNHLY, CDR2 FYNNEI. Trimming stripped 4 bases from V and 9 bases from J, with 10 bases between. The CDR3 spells CASSATGGSPLHF. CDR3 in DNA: TGTGCCAGCAGTGCGACAGGCGGTTCACCCCTCCACTTT.

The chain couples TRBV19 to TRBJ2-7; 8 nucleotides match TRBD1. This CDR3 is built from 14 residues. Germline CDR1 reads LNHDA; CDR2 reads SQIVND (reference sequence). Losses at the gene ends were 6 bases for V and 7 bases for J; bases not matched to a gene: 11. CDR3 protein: CASSGTGGRSEQYF. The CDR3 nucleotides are TGTGCCAGTAGCGGGACAGGCGGCCGATCAGAGCAGTACTTC.

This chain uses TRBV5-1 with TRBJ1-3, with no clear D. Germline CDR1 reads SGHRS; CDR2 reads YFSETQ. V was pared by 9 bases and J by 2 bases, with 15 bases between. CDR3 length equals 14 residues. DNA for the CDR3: TGCGCCACCACCCTGGCACAGACTGGAAACACCATATATTTT. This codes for CATTLAQTGNTIYF.

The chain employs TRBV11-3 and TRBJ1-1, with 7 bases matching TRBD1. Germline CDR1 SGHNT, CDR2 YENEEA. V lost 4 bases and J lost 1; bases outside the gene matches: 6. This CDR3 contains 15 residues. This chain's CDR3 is CASSYRGGRNTEAFF. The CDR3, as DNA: TGTGCCAGCAGCTACAGGGGAGGTAGGAACACTGAAGCTTTCTTT.

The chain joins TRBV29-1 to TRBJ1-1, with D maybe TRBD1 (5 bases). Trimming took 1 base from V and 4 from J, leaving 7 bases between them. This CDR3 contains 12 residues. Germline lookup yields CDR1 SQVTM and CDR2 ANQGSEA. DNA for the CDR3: TGCAGCGTTGAAGCACAGGCCACTGAAGCTTTCTTT. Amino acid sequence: CSVEAQATEAFF.